One and the same sample provided the 26 T cell receptor beta chains below, sequenced in a study of CD8+ T cells in alopecia areata. As the sequencing template, cDNA was produced by extracting RNA and reverse transcribing it. The table came from immunoSEQ multiplex PCR; TCRdb's copy has only in-frame clones and leaves some out. The sample has some 180,000 clones; 40% to 55% are singletons. Treatment specified: oral pan-JAK inhibitor, 5-10 mg twice daily. The material sequenced was CD8+ T cells sorted from blood, taken at week 52, from a patient treated with tofacitinib. The receptors were gathered from a human donor with alopecia areata.

This chain joins TRBV2 and TRBJ2-1; possible D gene TRBD1, 5 bases. The length of the CDR3 is 12 residues. V lost 1 base and J 8 bases, leaving 6 bases between the germline ends. Per the germline V gene, CDR1 is SNHLY and CDR2 is FYNNEI. CDR3 coding DNA: TGTGCCAGCAGTGAAGTACAGGATGAGCAGTTCTTC. It is translated as CASSEVQDEQFF.

The rearrangement uses TRBV25-1 and TRBJ1-2; D remains ambiguous. CDR1 and CDR2 from the germline V gene are MGHDK and SYGVNS. This CDR3 has 14 amino acids. The V gene lost 0 bases and the J gene lost 4 bases, with 9 bases spanning the gap. CDR3 in DNA: TGTGCCAGCAGTGAATATGAGGGAGGCTATGGCTACACCTTC. Amino acid sequence: CASSEYEGGYGYTF.

This clone was seen only a few times. The chain couples TRBV7-2 to TRBJ2-1, with D perhaps matching TRBD1 (6 bases). V shed 1 base and J shed 0 bases, with 10 bases lying between them. CDR1 and CDR2 (germline): SGHTA, FQGNSA. The CDR3 runs to 16 residues. The CDR3, as DNA: TGTGCCAGCAGCTTAGATACAGGGAGCTCCTACAATGAGCAGTTCTTC. Its translation is CASSLDTGSSYNEQFF.

In its sample, this clone was seen a few times. The rearrangement uses TRBV7-9 and TRBJ2-5; D is perhaps TRBD1 or TRBD2 (5 bases each). The CDR3 is 13 residues long. The V end lost 3 bases, the J end lost 5 bases, and 10 bases lay between the germline ends. The germline V gene encodes CDR1 SEHNR and CDR2 FQNEAQ (reference sequence). The CDR3 loop reads CASSLSGRETQYF. In DNA, the CDR3 is TGTGCCAGCAGCTTGTCGGGACGCGAGACCCAGTACTTC.

The rearrangement links TRBV5-1 to TRBJ2-7, with D perhaps TRBD1 (5 bases). Deletions cut 0 bases from V and 5 bases from J, with 12 bases between. This CDR3 contains 14 residues. Per germline, CDR1 SGHRS and CDR2 YFSETQ. DNA of the CDR3: TGCGCCAGCAGCTTGGGAGCAGGGTCCAACGAGCAGTACTTC. It specifies CASSLGAGSNEQYF.

This chain uses TRBV4-2 with TRBJ1-4; no firm D call. V was shortened by 0 bases and J by 12 bases, with 14 bases between the two germline ends. This CDR3 is built from 14 residues. In germline, CDR1 is LGHNA, CDR2 YNFKEQ. DNA of the CDR3: TGTGCCAGCAGCCAAGAGGTTACAGCTTTTGAACTGTTTTTT. Amino acids: CASSQEVTAFELFF.

This clone occurred a few times. Written as DNA, the CDR3 is TGTGCCAGCAGCACCACCACGGGAAGCTACGAGCAGTACTTC. Translation: CASSTTTGSYEQYF. The J gene is TRBJ2-7, the V gene TRBV7-6, with D possibly matching TRBD2 (5 bases). V was trimmed by 5 bases and J by 3 bases, leaving 14 bases between them. Germline V gene sequence: CDR1 SGHVS, CDR2 FNYEAQ. This CDR3 is 14 amino acids long.

The chain links TRBV11-1 to TRBJ1-5; TRBD1 matches at 7 bases. The CDR3 runs to 15 residues. Germline values: CDR1 SGHAT, CDR2 FQDESV (reference sequence). J lost 5 bases, V lost 3 bases, and 7 bases had no gene match. CDR3 nucleotide sequence: TGTGCCAGCAGCTTCGGCTTAACAGGGGATCAGCCCCAGCATTTT. Translating it yields CASSFGLTGDQPQHF.

This clone was picked up a small number of times. This chain uses TRBV7-9 with TRBJ2-5; either TRBD1 or TRBD2 may supply D (5 bases each). Trimming took off 5 bases at V and 2 bases at J, with 15 bases between the two ends. Germline assignment: CDR1 SEHNR and CDR2 FQNEAQ (reference sequence). The length of the CDR3 is 15 residues. CDR3: CASSHRRGDQETQYF. The DNA for the CDR3 is TGTGCCAGCAGCCATCGGAGAGGGGATCAAGAGACCCAGTACTTC.

This clone was observed many times. The J gene is TRBJ2-2, the V gene TRBV6-4, with D maybe TRBD2 (5 bases). Germline-derived CDR1 and CDR2 are MRHNA and SNTAGT. The CDR3 extends over 13 amino acids. Trimming took 5 bases from V and 4 from J, leaving 8 bases between them. In DNA form, the CDR3 reads TGTGCCAGCAGTACTAGTCGCACCGGGGAGCTGTTTTTT. Translation gives CASSTSRTGELFF.

The table lists this clone with a few counts. J is TRBJ2-5 and V is TRBV27; the match to TRBD1 covers 11 bases. V lost 5 bases and J lost 2; bases outside the gene matches: 7. The CDR3 has 16 amino acids. Looked up from germline, CDR1 is MNHEY and CDR2 is SMNVEV (reference sequence). CDR3 sequence: CASSASGTGGQETQYF. In nucleotides, the CDR3 is TGTGCCAGCAGTGCATCCGGGACAGGGGGGCAAGAGACCCAGTACTTC.

This clone was counted a few times. The V gene is TRBV7-6, the J gene TRBJ2-1, with D perhaps TRBD1 or TRBD2 (6 bases each). V was pared by 2 bases and J by 3 bases, with 17 bases between. The CDR3 runs 17 residues. Per germline, CDR1 SGHVS and CDR2 FNYEAQ. CDR3 in amino acids: CASSLSASGASYNEQFF. CDR3 DNA sequence: TGTGCCAGCAGCTTAAGTGCGTCGGGGGCCAGCTACAATGAGCAGTTCTTC.

The V and J genes are TRBV4-2 and TRBJ2-3; 8 positions match TRBD2. The junction had 8 bases not matched to a gene; V was cut back by 3 bases and J by 3 bases. Germline V gene data show CDR1 as LGHNA and CDR2 as YNFKEQ. The CDR3 extends over 16 amino acids. The CDR3 protein is CASSHLEAGETDTQYF. CDR3 bases: TGTGCCAGCAGCCACCTTGAAGCGGGGGAGACAGATACGCAGTATTTT.

This clone occurred a few times. The rearrangement links TRBV27 to TRBJ1-1; D call uncertain. Per germline, CDR1 MNHEY and CDR2 SMNVEV (reference sequence). V lost 0 bases and J 1 base, leaving 0 bases between the germline ends. CDR3 length equals 12 residues. Here the CDR3 reads CASSLSNTEAFF. The CDR3 nucleotides read TGTGCCAGCAGTTTATCGAACACTGAAGCTTTCTTT.

The genes are TRBV11-2 and TRBJ2-2, with 10 bases aligning to TRBD1. This CDR3 is 17 amino acids long. The germline CDR1 and CDR2 sequences are SGHAT and FQNNGV. V lost 7 bases and J lost 4; bases outside the gene matches: 12. The CDR3 spells CASISLGDRGSTGELFF. CDR3 nucleotides: TGTGCCAGCATTTCTTTGGGGGACAGGGGTAGCACCGGGGAGCTGTTTTTT.

This clone was detected only a few times. The chain carries TRBV18 and TRBJ2-3; weak D call: TRBD2 (6 bases). The CDR3 has 15 amino acids. In germline, CDR1 is KGHSH, CDR2 LQKENI. V lost 0 bases and J lost 2, with 9 bases in between. CDR3 coding DNA: TGTGCCAGCTCACCACCGGCGGGGCCCACAGATACGCAGTATTTT. This translates into CASSPPAGPTDTQYF.

This chain uses TRBV7-9 with TRBJ1-2; D is ambiguous. CDR3 length: 14 residues. The V gene's germline CDR1 is SEHNR and CDR2 FQNEAQ (reference sequence). The V end lost 1 base, the J end lost 5 bases, and 11 bases lay between the germline ends. The DNA for the CDR3 is TGTGCCAGCAGCTTAGGGCAAGGAATTTATGGCTACACCTTC. Encoded protein: CASSLGQGIYGYTF. Based on the CDR3 plus reference TRBV7-9 and TRBJ1-2, the full variable domain is DTGVSQNPRHKITKRGQNVTFRCDPISEHNRLYWYRQTLGQGPEFLTYFQNEAQLEKSRLLSDRFSAERPKGSFSTLEIQRTEQGDSAMYLCASSLGQGIYGYTFGSGTRLTVV.

This chain joins TRBV29-1 and TRBJ1-2, with D possibly being TRBD1 (5 bases). CDR1 SQVTM and CDR2 ANQGSEA come from the germline V gene. Trimming took off 5 bases at V and 4 bases at J, with 17 bases between the two ends. CDR3 length: 14 residues. The CDR3 DNA is TGCAGCGTTAGGAACACCGCGGGGCCCTATGGCTACACCTTC. It yields the protein CSVRNTAGPYGYTF.

This clone was detected a few times. The CDR3 sequence is CASRGWTGGYTF. The CDR3 DNA follows: TGTGCCAGCAGGGGATGGACCGGAGGCTACACCTTC. The chain links TRBV27 to TRBJ1-2; D unclear. Trimming took off 6 bases at V and 8 bases at J, with 13 bases between the two ends. The length of the CDR3 is 12 residues. Germline V CDR1 and CDR2: MNHEY, SMNVEV (reference sequence).

This clone came up once. V usage is TRBV11-1 and J usage is TRBJ2-3, with D tentatively TRBD1 (6 bases). Germline V CDR1 and CDR2: SGHAT, FQDESV (reference sequence). The V end lost 5 bases, the J end lost 8 bases, and 23 bases lay between the germline ends. The CDR3 has 16 amino acids. The CDR3, as DNA: TGTGCCAGCAGCGAGCCTGAGGGGGTACGGTTTGGTACGCAGTATTTT. It codes for CASSEPEGVRFGTQYF. Drawing the rest from reference TRBV11-1 and TRBJ2-3, the complete variable domain is EAEVAQSPRYKITEKSQAVAFWCDPISGHATLYWYRQILGQGPELLVQFQDESVVDDSQLPKDRFSAERLKGVDSTLKIQPAELGDSAMYLCASSEPEGVRFGTQYFGPGTRLTVL.

Details on this clone: The same CDR3 arises from other DNA sequences in this sample as well. The V gene is TRBV11-2, the J gene TRBJ2-7; D possibly corresponds to TRBD2 (5 bases). Germline loops: CDR1 SGHAT, CDR2 FQNNGV. V lost 0 bases to trimming and J lost 3 bases, with 6 bases between them. The CDR3 has 13 amino acids. CDR3 loop: CASSLDRDYEQYF. For the CDR3, the DNA is TGTGCCAGCAGCTTAGACCGGGACTACGAGCAGTACTTC.

The sample holds one count of this clone. This chain connects TRBV9 to TRBJ2-7; 16 bases fit TRBD2. Germline-derived CDR1 and CDR2 are SGDLS and YYNGEE. J was trimmed by 5 bases and V by 4 bases; bases with no gene match: 12. The CDR3 is made up of 18 amino acids. The CDR3 protein is CASSTPGTSGGDSNEQYF. The CDR3 DNA follows: TGTGCCAGCAGCACCCCCGGGACTAGCGGGGGGGACTCAAACGAGCAGTACTTC.

This rearrangement joins TRBV7-3 to TRBJ2-3; perhaps TRBD2 as D (6 bases). CDR3 length: 14 residues. V was cut by 2 bases and J by 4 bases, with 10 bases left in between. Looked up from germline, CDR1 is SGHTA and CDR2 is FQGTGA. This chain's CDR3 is CASSLSGRSDTQYF. In DNA form, the CDR3 reads TGTGCCAGCAGCTTATCAGGGAGGTCAGATACGCAGTATTTT.

This clone was seen a few times. The rearrangement links TRBV21-1 to TRBJ1-3. TRBV21-1 is a documented pseudogene. This CDR3 contains 18 residues. CDR3 amino acids: CASSKGLRGPSSGNTIYF. The CDR3 DNA reads as TGTGCCAGCAGCAAGGGGCTCCGGGGCCCTAGCTCTGGAAACACCATATATTTT.

The chain employs TRBV25-1 and TRBJ2-3; perhaps TRBD1 as D (5 bases). In germline, CDR1 is MGHDK, CDR2 SYGVNS. V was cut by 2 bases and J by 3 bases, with 9 bases left in between. The CDR3 spans 14 residues. CDR3 protein: CASSERGATDTQYF. Written as DNA, the CDR3 is TGTGCCAGCAGTGAAAGGGGCGCTACAGATACGCAGTATTTT. Supplemented by reference TRBV25-1 and TRBJ2-3, the full variable domain reads EADIYQTPRYLVIGTGKKITLECSQTMGHDKMYWYQQDPGMELHLIHYSYGVNSTEKGDLSSESTVSRIRTEHFPLTLESARPSHTSQYLCASSERGATDTQYFGPGTRLTVL.

This clone was seen a few times. This rearrangement joins TRBV18 to TRBJ1-2; D not resolved. Germline lookup yields CDR1 KGHSH and CDR2 LQKENI. V was clipped by 5 bases and J by 2 bases, with 3 bases between them. The length of the CDR3 is 11 residues. CDR3 loop: CASSTNYGYTF. The CDR3 bases are TGTGCCAGCTCAACCAACTATGGCTACACCTTC. The full variable domain, its missing parts supplied by reference TRBV18 and TRBJ1-2, is NAGVMQNPRHLVRRRGQEARLRCSPMKGHSHVYWYRQLPEEGLKFMVYLQKENIIDESGMPKERFSAEFPKEGPSILRIQQVVRGDSAAYFCASSTNYGYTFGSGTRLTVV.